The 11 T cell receptor beta chains below were found in one sample sequenced in a study of T cell repertoires in aging, cancer and after chemotherapy. TCR beta rearrangements were amplified from peripheral blood genomic DNA. TRB rearrangements spanning V, D and J were amplified using mixed TRB-A/B primers. TCRdb passed the multiplex PCR reads through MiXCR, listing each CDR3 protein once. The sample lists fewer than 6,000 distinct CDR3 sequences, 23% occurring once. Sample: blood. These receptors originate from a human donor with a blood cancer.

As to this clonotype: An end of the junction does not agree with germline; a read error may underlie this. This rearrangement joins TRBV20-1 to TRBJ2-3, with 10 bases fitting TRBD1. CDR1 DFQATT and CDR2 SNEGSKA come from the germline V gene (reference sequence). The CDR3 is 15 residues long. The CDR3 DNA reads TGCAGTGCTAGGATCGGGACAGGGGAGATAGATATGCAGTATTTT. It encodes CSARIGTGEIDMQYF.

This clonotype was counted a few times. The chain recombines TRBV27 with TRBJ1-1, with D uncertain. The V gene's germline CDR1 is MNHEY and CDR2 SMNVEV (reference sequence). The V gene lost 7 bases and the J gene lost 4 bases, with 13 bases spanning the gap. This CDR3 has 13 residues. CDR3 bases: TGTGCCAGCACGAGGCGGGGATCCACTGAAGCTTTCTTT. Its translation: CASTRRGSTEAFF.

This clonotype rates as medium-sized (0.01 to 0.1%). In DNA form, the CDR3 reads TGTGCCAGTAGTATCTCAACGACCTCTGGAAACACCATATATTTT. Amino acids: CASSISTTSGNTIYF. J is TRBJ1-3 and V is TRBV19, with unresolved D. V was shortened by 3 bases and J by 0 bases, with 9 bases between the two germline ends. The CDR3 has 15 residues. Per germline, CDR1 LNHDA and CDR2 SQIVND (reference sequence).

The rearrangement uses TRBV20-1 and TRBJ1-2; possible D gene TRBD1, 5 bases. V dropped 2 bases and J dropped 2 bases, with 15 bases sitting between them. Germline lookup yields CDR1 DFQATT and CDR2 SNEGSKA (reference sequence). This CDR3 has 15 amino acids. The CDR3 spells CSARPAGRGNYGYTF. The CDR3 nucleotides are TGCAGTGCTAGACCTGCAGGGAGGGGAAACTATGGCTACACCTTC.

The V call is TRBV7-6, the J call TRBJ2-3; 7 bases are shared with TRBD2. This CDR3 has 14 residues. V lost 5 bases, J lost 2 bases, and 4 bases stayed unmatched. Germline assignment: CDR1 SGHVS and CDR2 FNYEAQ. In DNA, the CDR3 is TGTGCCAGCAGCAAGCGGGATCACACAGATACGCAGTATTTT. It specifies CASSKRDHTDTQYF.

The chain is built from TRBV2 and TRBJ2-3, with D unresolved. Germline V gives CDR1 SNHLY, CDR2 FYNNEI. The V gene lost 8 bases and the J gene lost 8 bases, with 17 bases spanning the gap. The CDR3 has 13 amino acids. As DNA, the CDR3 is TGTGCCAGCGCGGAAATCCCCACATCTACGCAGTATTTT. Protein product: CASAEIPTSTQYF.

In this sample, this clonotype is medium-sized. The chain's CDR3 is CASSELAADNSPLHF. DNA for the CDR3: TGTGCCAGCAGTGAATTAGCAGCAGATAATTCACCCCTCCACTTT. The chain carries TRBV6-1 and TRBJ1-6; D remains ambiguous. There are 15 residues in the CDR3. V shed 2 bases and J shed 5 bases, with 10 bases lying between them. Germline lookup yields CDR1 MNHNS and CDR2 SASEGT.

The rearrangement joins TRBV11-2 to TRBJ1-6; a weak D match, TRBD1 (6 bases). CDR1 and CDR2 (germline): SGHAT, FQNNGV. V lost 2 bases and J 2 bases, leaving 16 bases between the germline ends. The CDR3 spans 18 residues. Here the CDR3 DNA reads TGTGCCAGCAGCTTAAGGCAGGGGAGGGCTACCTATAATTCACCCCTCCACTTT. Its translation: CASSLRQGRATYNSPLHF.

In this sample, this clonotype is medium-sized. V gene TRBV12-3 or TRBV12-4 combines with J gene TRBJ2-5; possibly TRBD1 for D (5 bases). This CDR3 has 12 residues. The V end lost 5 bases, the J end lost 9 bases, and 13 bases lay between the germline ends. CDR3 in amino acids: CASSTGQGAQYF. CDR3 bases: TGTGCCAGCAGTACCGGGCAAGGGGCCCAGTACTTC.

The chain recombines TRBV20-1 with TRBJ2-3; D not resolved. The ends were cut back, 6 bases at V and 1 base at J, with 11 bases in the middle. Germline V lookup: CDR1 DFQATT, CDR2 SNEGSKA (reference sequence). This CDR3 is 13 amino acids long. The CDR3 DNA reads TGCAGTGCCCTCCCGACGGGCACAGATACGCAGTATTTT. Amino acids: CSALPTGTDTQYF.

This chain joins TRBV5-1 and TRBJ2-3; D is possibly TRBD1 (5 bases). V lost 4 bases, J lost 5 bases, and 20 bases lay in between. Germline V gene sequence: CDR1 SGHRS, CDR2 YFSETQ. There are 16 residues in the CDR3. The CDR3 bases are TGCGCCAGCAGCCTTCAGGGATCCCCAGGGATAGATACGCAGTATTTT. It specifies CASSLQGSPGIDTQYF. The variable domain in full, completed from reference TRBV5-1 and TRBJ2-3, reads KAGVTQTPRYLIKTRGQQVTLSCSPISGHRSVSWYQQTPGQGLQFLFEYFSETQRNKGNFPGRFSGRQFSNSRSEMNVSTLELGDSALYLCASSLQGSPGIDTQYFGPGTRLTVL.